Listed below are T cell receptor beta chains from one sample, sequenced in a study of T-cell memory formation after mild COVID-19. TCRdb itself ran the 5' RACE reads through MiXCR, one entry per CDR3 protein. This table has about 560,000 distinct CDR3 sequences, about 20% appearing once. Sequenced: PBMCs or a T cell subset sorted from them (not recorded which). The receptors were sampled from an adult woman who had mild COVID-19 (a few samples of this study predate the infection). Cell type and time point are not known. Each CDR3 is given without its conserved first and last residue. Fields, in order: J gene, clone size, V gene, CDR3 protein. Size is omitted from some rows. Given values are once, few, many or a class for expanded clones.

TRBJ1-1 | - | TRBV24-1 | ATSDGPRTEAF
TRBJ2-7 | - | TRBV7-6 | ASSILAGEHFSAPLYEQY
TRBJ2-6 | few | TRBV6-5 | ASSYTMASSGANVLT
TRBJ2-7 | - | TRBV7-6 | ASSLWDTFVPYEQY
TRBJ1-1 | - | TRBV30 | AWSVPTDLNTEAF
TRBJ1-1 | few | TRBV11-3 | ASSFGGGTNTEAF
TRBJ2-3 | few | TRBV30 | AWGTGFEDTQY
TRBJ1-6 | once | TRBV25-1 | ASSEPGNSPLH
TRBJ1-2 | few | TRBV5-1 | ASSLARQGYGYT
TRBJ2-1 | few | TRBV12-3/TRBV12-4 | ASSLVRAYNEQF
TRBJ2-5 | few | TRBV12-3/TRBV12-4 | ASSWGPTETQY
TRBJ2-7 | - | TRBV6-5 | ASSNNRGRQY
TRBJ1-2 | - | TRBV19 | ASSPTPGQSVPRYA
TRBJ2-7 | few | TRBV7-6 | ASSLDTGVLSYEQY
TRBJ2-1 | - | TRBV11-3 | ASSPAFSYNEQF
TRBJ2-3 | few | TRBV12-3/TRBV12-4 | ASRSRRDYLFDTQY
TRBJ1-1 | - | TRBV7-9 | ASSLYGDTEAF
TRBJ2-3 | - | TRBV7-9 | ASSSTGQDFTDTQY
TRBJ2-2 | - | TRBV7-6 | ASSWSPTGELF
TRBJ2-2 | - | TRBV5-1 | ASSLYGRVNDGELF